A selection of T cell receptor beta chains follows, all from one sample in a study of blood T cell repertoires in COVID-19. Sequencing was performed with immunoSEQ multiplex PCR; in TCRdb, only in-frame clones are kept and a portion is missing. The sample includes under 200,000 clones, around 90% of them seen just once. Material: peripheral blood. These TCRs come from a young man with COVID-19, enrolled during active disease. Each CDR3 is given with its conserved first and last residue. The order of the fields is V gene, D gene, J gene, clone size, CDR3 protein, CDR3 DNA. A D gene is named only where the DNA matches it firmly. Size is stated for part of the rows, as once, few or many counts, or as a class when the clone is expanded.

v_gene: TRBV28
d_gene: NA
j_gene: TRBJ2-7
abundance: few
CDR3aa: CASSPGGVSYYEQYF
CDR3nt: TGTGCCAGCAGTCCCGGAGGGGTATCCTACTACGAGCAGTACTTC

v_gene: TRBV13
d_gene: NA
j_gene: TRBJ2-7
abundance: NA
CDR3aa: CASSLGVSGSYEQYF
CDR3nt: TGTGCCAGCAGCTTAGGGGTATCGGGGTCCTACGAGCAGTACTTC

v_gene: TRBV6-2/TRBV6-3
d_gene: NA
j_gene: TRBJ2-5
abundance: NA
CDR3aa: CASSPGVGTQYF
CDR3nt: TGTGCCAGCAGTCCGGGGGTGGGGACCCAGTACTTC

v_gene: TRBV28
d_gene: NA
j_gene: TRBJ2-7
abundance: NA
CDR3aa: CASIDGTSNNEQYF
CDR3nt: TGTGCCAGCATTGATGGGACAAGTAACAACGAGCAGTACTTC

v_gene: TRBV11-2
d_gene: NA
j_gene: TRBJ1-6
abundance: NA
CDR3aa: CASSPREGYGPPLHF
CDR3nt: TGTGCCAGCAGCCCCAGGGAGGGATATGGACCACCCCTCCACTTT

v_gene: TRBV19
d_gene: TRBD1
j_gene: TRBJ2-2
abundance: NA
CDR3aa: CASSIQGVDTGELFF
CDR3nt: TGTGCCAGTAGTATCCAGGGGGTTGATACCGGGGAGCTGTTTTTT

v_gene: TRBV19
d_gene: TRBD1
j_gene: TRBJ2-2
abundance: NA
CDR3aa: CASSSRGGRTGELFF
CDR3nt: TGTGCCAGTAGTTCGAGAGGGGGCAGAACCGGGGAGCTGTTTTTT

v_gene: TRBV6-2/TRBV6-3
d_gene: NA
j_gene: TRBJ1-5
abundance: NA
CDR3aa: CASSYSRPGSNQPQHF
CDR3nt: TGTGCCAGCAGTTACTCGAGGCCGGGGAGCAATCAGCCCCAGCATTTT

v_gene: TRBV15
d_gene: NA
j_gene: TRBJ1-6
abundance: NA
CDR3aa: CATSKNKGPLHF
CDR3nt: TGTGCCACCAGCAAGAATAAGGGGCCCCTCCACTTT

v_gene: TRBV11-2
d_gene: NA
j_gene: TRBJ2-4
abundance: NA
CDR3aa: CASSSGTGLPGIQYF
CDR3nt: TGTGCCAGCAGCAGCGGGACAGGTCTTCCTGGCATTCAGTACTTC

v_gene: TRBV28
d_gene: NA
j_gene: TRBJ2-7
abundance: NA
CDR3aa: CASSRDTTYEQYF
CDR3nt: TGTGCCAGCAGTCGGGACACCACCTACGAGCAGTACTTC

v_gene: TRBV27
d_gene: TRBD2
j_gene: TRBJ2-7
abundance: NA
CDR3aa: CASSPGLAGSVEQYF
CDR3nt: TGTGCCAGCAGTCCCGGACTAGCGGGATCAGTAGAGCAGTACTTC

v_gene: TRBV4-1
d_gene: NA
j_gene: TRBJ1-6
abundance: NA
CDR3aa: CASSQSPSSYNSPLHF
CDR3nt: TGCGCCAGCAGCCAAAGCCCGAGCTCCTATAATTCACCCCTCCACTTT

v_gene: TRBV13
d_gene: NA
j_gene: TRBJ1-1
abundance: NA
CDR3aa: CASSSGQLDTEAFF
CDR3nt: TGTGCCAGCAGCTCCGGACAATTGGACACTGAAGCTTTCTTT

v_gene: TRBV12-5
d_gene: NA
j_gene: TRBJ2-5
abundance: NA
CDR3aa: CASGQGTPKETQYF
CDR3nt: TGTGCTAGTGGACAAGGGACACCAAAAGAGACCCAGTACTTC

v_gene: TRBV7-9
d_gene: TRBD2
j_gene: TRBJ2-1
abundance: NA
CDR3aa: CASSQLAGESYNEQFF
CDR3nt: TGTGCCAGCAGTCAGCTAGCGGGAGAGTCCTACAATGAGCAGTTCTTC

v_gene: TRBV19
d_gene: TRBD2
j_gene: TRBJ2-1
abundance: NA
CDR3aa: CASTQGWRGGRGVF
CDR3nt: TGTGCCAGTACCCAAGGGTGGAGGGGCGGGAGAGGAGTCTTC

v_gene: TRBV19
d_gene: NA
j_gene: TRBJ2-7
abundance: NA
CDR3aa: CASSIEPPGSGSYEQYF
CDR3nt: TGTGCCAGTAGTATAGAGCCCCCGGGGAGCGGTTCCTACGAGCAGTACTTC

v_gene: TRBV9
d_gene: TRBD2
j_gene: TRBJ2-1
abundance: NA
CDR3aa: CASSVDEGLGNEQFF
CDR3nt: TGTGCCAGCAGCGTAGATGAGGGACTAGGAAATGAGCAGTTCTTC

v_gene: TRBV11-1
d_gene: NA
j_gene: TRBJ1-2
abundance: NA
CDR3aa: CASSTTADYGYTF
CDR3nt: TGTGCCAGCAGCACTACAGCGGACTATGGCTACACCTTC

v_gene: TRBV28
d_gene: NA
j_gene: TRBJ1-2
abundance: NA
CDR3aa: CASSLSSPRRYTF
CDR3nt: TGTGCCAGCAGTTTATCATCGCCCAGGCGCTACACCTTC

v_gene: TRBV10-1
d_gene: TRBD1
j_gene: TRBJ2-7
abundance: NA
CDR3aa: CASSEGGQGTMEQYF
CDR3nt: TGCGCCAGCAGTGAGGGGGGACAGGGAACTATGGAGCAGTACTTC

v_gene: TRBV4-3
d_gene: TRBD2
j_gene: TRBJ2-1
abundance: NA
CDR3aa: CASSRDLLAGELNEQFF
CDR3nt: TGCGCCAGCAGCCGGGATCTACTAGCGGGAGAGCTTAATGAGCAGTTCTTC

v_gene: TRBV6-2/TRBV6-3
d_gene: TRBD2
j_gene: TRBJ2-2
abundance: NA
CDR3aa: CASSQTSGRNTGELFF
CDR3nt: TGTGCCAGCAGTCAAACTAGCGGGAGGAACACCGGGGAGCTGTTTTTT

v_gene: TRBV7-8
d_gene: NA
j_gene: TRBJ1-3
abundance: NA
CDR3aa: CASSSFSGGNTIYF
CDR3nt: TGTGCCAGCAGCTCCTTTTCGGGAGGAAACACCATATATTTT

v_gene: TRBV19
d_gene: NA
j_gene: TRBJ1-6
abundance: NA
CDR3aa: CASSSSTGNYNSPLHF
CDR3nt: TGTGCCAGTAGTTCCTCGACAGGAAACTATAATTCACCCCTCCACTTT